This T cell receptor beta chain is drawn from a study of T cells in localized non-small cell lung cancer. Generated by immunoSEQ multiplex PCR, the TCRdb table keeps only in-frame clones and is missing some. The sample shows about 59,000 clones, approximately 91% of them seen only once. This CDR3 contains 14 residues. CDR1 is LNHDA, CDR2 SQIVND, per germline (reference sequence). Trimming removed 4 bases from V and 5 bases from J; junction bases left unmatched: 5. The sequence came from a man between 40 and 75 years old with stage I lung adenocarcinoma. J is TRBJ2-3 and V is TRBV19; the match to TRBD2 covers 8 bases. The sample was peripheral blood, taken before any cancer treatment. The CDR3 sequence is CASSTSGLIDTQYF. The CDR3, as DNA: TGTGCCAGTAGTACTAGCGGGTTGATAGATACGCAGTATTTT.